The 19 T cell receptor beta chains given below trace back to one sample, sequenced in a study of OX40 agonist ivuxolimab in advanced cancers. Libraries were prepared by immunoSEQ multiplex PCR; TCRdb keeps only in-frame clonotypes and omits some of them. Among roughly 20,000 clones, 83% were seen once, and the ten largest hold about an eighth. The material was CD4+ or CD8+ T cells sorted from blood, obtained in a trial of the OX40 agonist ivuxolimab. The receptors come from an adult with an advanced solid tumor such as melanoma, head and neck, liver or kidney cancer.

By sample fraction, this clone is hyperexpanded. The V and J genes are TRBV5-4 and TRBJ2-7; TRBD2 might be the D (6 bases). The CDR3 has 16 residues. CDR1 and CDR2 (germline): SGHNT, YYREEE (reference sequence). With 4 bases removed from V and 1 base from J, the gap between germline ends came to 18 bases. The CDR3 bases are TGTGCCAGCAGCCCCCGTCCGGGAGTCTCTTCCTACGAGCAGTACTTC. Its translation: CASSPRPGVSSYEQYF.

The CDR3 region has the DNA TGTGCCAGCAGTTTCCTGCAGGGTAGGCACGAGCAGTACTTC. It encodes CASSFLQGRHEQYF. The chain uses TRBV28 and TRBJ2-7; weak D call: TRBD1 (5 bases). The CDR3 has 14 amino acids. Per germline, CDR1 MDHEN and CDR2 SYDVKM. Trimming stripped 3 bases from V and 5 bases from J, with 14 bases between.

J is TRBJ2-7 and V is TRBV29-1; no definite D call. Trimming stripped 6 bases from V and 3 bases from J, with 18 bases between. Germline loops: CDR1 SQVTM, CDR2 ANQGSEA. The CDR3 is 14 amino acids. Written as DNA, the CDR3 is TGCAGCGTCGACCCGGACCCAAAATTCTACGAGCAGTACTTC. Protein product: CSVDPDPKFYEQYF.

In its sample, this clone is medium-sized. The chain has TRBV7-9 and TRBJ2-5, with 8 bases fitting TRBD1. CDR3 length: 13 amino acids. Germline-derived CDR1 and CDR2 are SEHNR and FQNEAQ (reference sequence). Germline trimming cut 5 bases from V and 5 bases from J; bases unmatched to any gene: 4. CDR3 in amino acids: CASSRDRRETQYF. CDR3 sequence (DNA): TGTGCCAGCAGCCGGGACAGGAGGGAGACCCAGTACTTC.

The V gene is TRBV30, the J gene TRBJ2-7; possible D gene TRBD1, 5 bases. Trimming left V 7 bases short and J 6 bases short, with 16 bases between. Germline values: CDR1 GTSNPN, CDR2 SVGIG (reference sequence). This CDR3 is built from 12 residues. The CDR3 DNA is TGTGCCTCCCCCCCGGATAGGGGCGAGCAGTACTTC. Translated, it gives CASPPDRGEQYF. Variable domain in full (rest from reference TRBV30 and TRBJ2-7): SQTIHQWPATLVQPVGSPLSLECTVEGTSNPNLYWYRQAAGRGLQLLFYSVGIGQISSEVPQNLSASRPQDRQFILSSKKLLLSDSGFYLCASPPDRGEQYFGPGTRLTVT.

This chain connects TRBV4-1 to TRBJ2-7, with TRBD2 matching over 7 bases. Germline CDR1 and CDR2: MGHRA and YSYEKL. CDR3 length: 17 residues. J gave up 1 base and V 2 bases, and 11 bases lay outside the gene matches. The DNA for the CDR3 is TGCGCCAGCAGCCAAAAACATGGGGCGGGAGCTTCCTACGAGCAGTACTTC. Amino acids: CASSQKHGAGASYEQYF.

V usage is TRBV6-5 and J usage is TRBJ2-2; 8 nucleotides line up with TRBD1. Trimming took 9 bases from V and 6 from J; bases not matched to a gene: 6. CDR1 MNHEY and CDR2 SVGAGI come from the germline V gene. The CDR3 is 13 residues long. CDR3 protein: CASQQGAAGELFF. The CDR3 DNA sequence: TGTGCCAGTCAGCAGGGGGCGGCCGGGGAGCTGTTTTTT.

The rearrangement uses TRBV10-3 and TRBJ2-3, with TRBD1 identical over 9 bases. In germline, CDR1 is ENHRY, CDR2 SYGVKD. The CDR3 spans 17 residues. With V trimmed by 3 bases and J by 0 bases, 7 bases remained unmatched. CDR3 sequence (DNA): TGTGCCATCAGTGAACGGGACAGGGTACAAAGCACAGATACGCAGTATTTT. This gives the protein CAISERDRVQSTDTQYF.

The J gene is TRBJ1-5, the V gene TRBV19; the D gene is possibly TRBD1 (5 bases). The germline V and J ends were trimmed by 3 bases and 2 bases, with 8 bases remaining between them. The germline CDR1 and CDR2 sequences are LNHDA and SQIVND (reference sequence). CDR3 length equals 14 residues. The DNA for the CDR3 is TGTGCCAGTAGTATCAGGGACCGCAATCAGCCCCAGCATTTT. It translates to CASSIRDRNQPQHF.

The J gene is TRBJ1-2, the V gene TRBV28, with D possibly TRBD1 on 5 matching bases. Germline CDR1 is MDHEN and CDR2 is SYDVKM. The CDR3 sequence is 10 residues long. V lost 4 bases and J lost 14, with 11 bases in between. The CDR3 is CASSWGDLTF. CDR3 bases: TGTGCCAGCAGTTGGGGCGATCTTACCTTC.

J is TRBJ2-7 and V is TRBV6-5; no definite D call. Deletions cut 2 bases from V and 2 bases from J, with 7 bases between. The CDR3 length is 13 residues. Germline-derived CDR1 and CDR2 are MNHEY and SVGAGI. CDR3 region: CASSYRRAYEQYF. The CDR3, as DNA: TGTGCCAGCAGTTACAGGCGAGCCTACGAGCAGTACTTC.

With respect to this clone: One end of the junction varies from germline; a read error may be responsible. The CDR3 here is CASSQDPRPSHEQYF. The CDR3 bases are TGCGCCAGCAGCCAAGACCCTCGGCCCTCCCACGAGCAGTACTTC. The chain carries TRBV5-1 and TRBJ2-7, with no clear D. CDR1 is SGHRS and CDR2 is YFSETQ in the germline V gene. The length of the CDR3 is 15 residues.

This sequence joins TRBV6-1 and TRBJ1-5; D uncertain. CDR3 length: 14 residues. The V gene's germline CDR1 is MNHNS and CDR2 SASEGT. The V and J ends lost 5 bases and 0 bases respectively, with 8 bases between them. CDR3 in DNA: TGTGCCAGCAGTCCTGAAAATAGCAATCAGCCCCAGCATTTT. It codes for CASSPENSNQPQHF.

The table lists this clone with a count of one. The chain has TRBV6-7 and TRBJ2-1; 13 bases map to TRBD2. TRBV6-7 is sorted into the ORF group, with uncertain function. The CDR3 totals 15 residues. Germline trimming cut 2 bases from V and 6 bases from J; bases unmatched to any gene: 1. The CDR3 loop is CASSYTSGRANEQFF. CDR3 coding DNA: TGTGCCAGCAGTTACACTAGCGGGAGGGCCAATGAGCAGTTCTTC.

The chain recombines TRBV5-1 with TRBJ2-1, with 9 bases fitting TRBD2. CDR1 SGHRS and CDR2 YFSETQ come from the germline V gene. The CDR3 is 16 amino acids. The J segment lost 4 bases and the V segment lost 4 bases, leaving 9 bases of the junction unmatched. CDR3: CASSPEGLARYNEQFF. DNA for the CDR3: TGCGCCAGCAGCCCCGAGGGACTAGCTCGTTACAATGAGCAGTTCTTC.

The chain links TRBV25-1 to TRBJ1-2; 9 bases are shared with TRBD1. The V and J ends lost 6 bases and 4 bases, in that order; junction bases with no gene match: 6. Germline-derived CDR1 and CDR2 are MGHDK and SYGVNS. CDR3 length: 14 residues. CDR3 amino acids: CASRGQGLLYGYTF. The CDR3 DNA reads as TGTGCCAGCAGGGGACAGGGCTTACTCTATGGCTACACCTTC.

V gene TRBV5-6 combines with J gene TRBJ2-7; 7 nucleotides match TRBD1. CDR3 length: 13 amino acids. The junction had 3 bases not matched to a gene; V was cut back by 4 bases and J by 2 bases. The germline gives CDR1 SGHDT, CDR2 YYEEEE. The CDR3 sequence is CASSDGTAYEQYF. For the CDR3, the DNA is TGTGCCAGCAGCGACGGGACAGCCTACGAGCAGTACTTC.

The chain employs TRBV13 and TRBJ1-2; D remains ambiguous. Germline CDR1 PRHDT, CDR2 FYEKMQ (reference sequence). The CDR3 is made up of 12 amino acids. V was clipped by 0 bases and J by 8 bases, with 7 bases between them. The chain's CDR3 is CASSLGRRGYTF. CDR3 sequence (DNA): TGTGCCAGCAGCTTAGGCAGGCGAGGCTACACCTTC.

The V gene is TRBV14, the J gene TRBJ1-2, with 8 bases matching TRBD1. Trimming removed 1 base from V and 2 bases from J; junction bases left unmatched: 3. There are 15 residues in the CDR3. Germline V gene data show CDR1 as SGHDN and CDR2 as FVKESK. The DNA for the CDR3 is TGTGCCAGCAGCCAAGTCCCAGGGGGCAACTATGGCTACACCTTC. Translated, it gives CASSQVPGGNYGYTF.